What follows are 23 T cell receptor beta chains derived from one specimen sequenced in a study of CD8 T cells in ankylosing spondylitis. The antigens for these receptors are not known. TCRdb analysed the 5' RACE reads with MiXCR anew, one entry per CDR3 protein. This sample carries 450,000 or so distinct CDR3 sequences, roughly 26% of them seen once, and the ten largest clones take over 0.8%. Overall study results and limits: The study identified a TCR beta motif of roughly eight highly homologous variants that appeared characteristic of ankylosing spondylitis blood.

Sequencing was done on a sample of blood, either unsorted or a sorted T cell fraction (not recorded which). These receptors were collected from a male donor with ankylosing spondylitis.

The rearrangement uses TRBV29-1 and TRBJ1-2; D gene uncertain. This CDR3 region has 14 residues. Germline V gives CDR1 SQVTM, CDR2 ANQGSEA. The V and J ends lost 3 bases and 6 bases respectively, with 17 bases between them. The CDR3 DNA reads as TGCAGCGTTGATTCAGGTTCCCGGAGGGATGGCTACACCTTC. Its translation: CSVDSGSRRDGYTF.

The chain combines TRBV13 with TRBJ2-5, with 10 bases that match TRBD2. V lost 2 bases, J lost 5 bases, and 5 bases stayed unmatched. In germline, CDR1 is PRHDT, CDR2 FYEKMQ (reference sequence). The CDR3 sequence is 15 residues long. In nucleotides, the CDR3 is TGTGCCAGCAGCTTAATTAGAGCGGGAGGGGAGACCCAGTACTTC. Protein: CASSLIRAGGETQYF.

V gene TRBV5-1 combines with J gene TRBJ2-5; D possibly corresponds to TRBD2 (6 bases). The CDR3 totals 14 residues. Germline CDR1 is SGHRS and CDR2 is YFSETQ. V shed 4 bases and J shed 5 bases, with 15 bases lying between them. In nucleotides, the CDR3 is TGCGCCAGCAGCACGGACCCGGGGGTCGAGACCCAGTACTTC. Amino acids: CASSTDPGVETQYF.

The rearrangement links TRBV20-1 to TRBJ2-1, with 9 bases that match TRBD1. V shed 5 bases and J 5 bases; nucleotides not matched to a gene: 10. The germline V gene has CDR1 DFQATT and CDR2 SNEGSKA (reference sequence). The CDR3 loop spans 15 amino acids. CDR3 protein: CSAVQGAMFNNEQFF. CDR3 nucleotide sequence: TGCAGTGCTGTACAGGGGGCAATGTTTAACAATGAGCAGTTCTTC.

The chain is built from TRBV7-2 and TRBJ2-3; TRBD2 is a possible D gene (6 bases). CDR3 length equals 12 residues. V was shortened by 10 bases and J by 2 bases, with 10 bases between the two germline ends. From germline, CDR1 is SGHTA and CDR2 FQGNSA. CDR3 in amino acids: CATWDSTDTQYF. In nucleotides, the CDR3 is TGTGCCACCTGGGACTCCACAGATACGCAGTATTTT.

The chain couples TRBV11-2 to TRBJ2-1; D tentatively fits TRBD1 or TRBD2 (5 bases each). The germline CDR1 and CDR2 sequences are SGHAT and FQNNGV. The V end was cut by 5 bases, the J end by 4 bases, with 12 bases between. The CDR3 covers 14 residues. The CDR3 protein is CASSGSGPYNEQFF. The CDR3 DNA reads TGTGCCAGCAGCGGGTCGGGACCTTACAATGAGCAGTTCTTC.

In regard to this clonotype: Germline is not matched at one junction end, which may reflect a read error. The chain employs TRBV11-3 and TRBJ2-5; maybe TRBD1 (6 bases). CDR1 SGHNT and CDR2 YENEEA come from the germline V gene. The CDR3 totals 12 residues. CDR3: CASSLAGQSTVF. CDR3 nucleotides: TGTGCCAGCAGCTTAGCCGGACAGTCAACAGTCTTC.

At least ten counts were recorded for this clonotype. The chain couples TRBV5-1 to TRBJ2-3; no definite D call. Germline CDR1 and CDR2: SGHRS and YFSETQ. The CDR3 runs 14 residues. The V end was cut by 1 base, the J end by 2 bases, with 8 bases between. In DNA form, the CDR3 reads TGCGCCAGCAGCTTGACAGTTTCCACAGATACGCAGTATTTT. The encoded protein is CASSLTVSTDTQYF. The full variable domain, in which reference TRBV5-1 and TRBJ2-3 provide the parts outside the CDR3, is KAGVTQTPRYLIKTRGQQVTLSCSPISGHRSVSWYQQTPGQGLQFLFEYFSETQRNKGNFPGRFSGRQFSNSRSEMNVSTLELGDSALYLCASSLTVSTDTQYFGPGTRLTVL.

CDR3 in amino acids: CSVPRLAGGPYAQYF. The CDR3 DNA reads TGCAGTGTCCCTCGACTAGCGGGAGGGCCGTATGCGCAGTATTTT. The rearrangement uses TRBV20-1 and TRBJ2-3, with 14 bases fitting TRBD2. CDR3 length equals 15 residues. V gave up 7 bases and J gave up 10 bases; unmatched junction bases: 13. Germline CDR1 is DFQATT and CDR2 is SNEGSKA (reference sequence).

This clonotype was seen just once. The rearrangement joins TRBV20-1 to TRBJ1-5, with D maybe TRBD1 (6 bases). Trimming removed 4 bases at V and 0 bases at J, with 10 bases between. The CDR3 is made up of 14 amino acids. Germline-derived CDR1 and CDR2 are DFQATT and SNEGSKA (reference sequence). CDR3 sequence: CSATDRDSNQPQHF. The CDR3 DNA reads TGCAGTGCTACGGACAGAGATAGCAATCAGCCCCAGCATTTT.

This clonotype was counted many times. The genes are TRBV20-1 and TRBJ2-3, with D maybe TRBD2 (6 bases). The germline V gene has CDR1 DFQATT and CDR2 SNEGSKA (reference sequence). Trimming removed 6 bases at V and 3 bases at J, with 19 bases between. This CDR3 spans 15 amino acids. CDR3 nucleotide sequence: TGCAGTGCCCCTGCCGGGACTTGGGAGACAGATACGCAGTATTTT. Its translation: CSAPAGTWETDTQYF.

This clonotype has a handful of counts. The V and J genes are TRBV5-1 and TRBJ1-5; weak D call: TRBD1 (5 bases). The CDR3 contains 15 residues. The germline V and J ends were trimmed by 1 base and 0 bases, with 8 bases remaining between them. Germline V gene data show CDR1 as SGHRS and CDR2 as YFSETQ. The CDR3 region is CASSLSGASNQPQHF. The CDR3 bases are TGCGCCAGCAGCTTGAGTGGGGCTAGCAATCAGCCCCAGCATTTT.

The V and J genes are TRBV10-3 and TRBJ1-3; D remains ambiguous. CDR1 and CDR2 from the germline V gene are ENHRY and SYGVKD. The V and J ends lost 0 bases and 2 bases respectively, with 8 bases between them. The CDR3 has 15 amino acids. This CDR3 reads CAISESWGAGNTIYF. Here the CDR3 DNA reads TGTGCCATCAGTGAGTCTTGGGGAGCTGGAAACACCATATATTTT.

The chain employs TRBV5-1 and TRBJ2-1, with D uncertain. With 0 bases removed from V and 4 bases from J, the gap between germline ends came to 8 bases. The CDR3 is 14 residues long. Looked up from germline, CDR1 is SGHRS and CDR2 is YFSETQ. The CDR3 reads CASSLENYYNEQFF. CDR3 coding DNA: TGCGCCAGCAGCTTGGAAAATTATTACAATGAGCAGTTCTTC.

The chain couples TRBV11-2 to TRBJ2-1, with 12 bases identical to TRBD2. CDR3 size: 19 residues. Trimming cost V 2 bases and J 0 bases; bases outside gene matches: 8. Germline CDR1 reads SGHAT; CDR2 reads FQNNGV. CDR3 in amino acids: CASSLSSGRASGSYNEQFF. In DNA, the CDR3 is TGTGCCAGCAGCTTATCTAGCGGGAGGGCCTCGGGCTCCTACAATGAGCAGTTCTTC.

The chain carries TRBV19 and TRBJ2-3; the D gene could be TRBD1 or TRBD2 (5 bases each). Trimming took off 7 bases at V and 2 bases at J, with 16 bases between the two ends. The germline gives CDR1 LNHDA, CDR2 SQIVND (reference sequence). This CDR3 spans 15 amino acids. CDR3 sequence: CASTITGTPTDTQYF. The DNA for the CDR3 is TGTGCCAGTACCATCACCGGGACCCCCACAGATACGCAGTATTTT. Based on the CDR3 plus reference TRBV19 and TRBJ2-3, the full variable domain is DGGITQSPKYLFRKEGQNVTLSCEQNLNHDAMYWYRQDPGQGLRLIYYSQIVNDFQKGDIAEGYSVSREKKESFPLTVTSAQKNPTAFYLCASTITGTPTDTQYFGPGTRLTVL.

The genes are TRBV14 and TRBJ2-7; TRBD2 might be the D (5 bases). The CDR3 extends over 13 amino acids. Germline V gene sequence: CDR1 SGHDN, CDR2 FVKESK. V was clipped by 1 base and J by 6 bases, with 10 bases between them. The CDR3 DNA reads as TGTGCCAGCAGCCAAGTCAACAGCGGCGAGCAGTACTTC. Encoded protein: CASSQVNSGEQYF.

This clonotype was observed a few times. This sequence joins TRBV28 and TRBJ1-1, with 7 bases identical to TRBD1. The CDR3 has 16 residues. The V gene's germline CDR1 is MDHEN and CDR2 SYDVKM. With 5 bases clipped from V and 1 base from J, the junction kept 10 bases outside the gene matches. The CDR3 is CASSPFRQGGNTEAFF. The DNA of the CDR3 is TGTGCCAGCAGTCCCTTTCGACAGGGCGGGAACACTGAAGCTTTCTTT.

This clonotype has more than one count but fewer than ten. CDR3 in amino acids: CASSMRGLQGGNEQFF. DNA for the CDR3: TGTGCCAGTAGTATGAGGGGTCTCCAAGGAGGAAATGAGCAGTTCTTC. The V call is TRBV19, the J call TRBJ2-1; TRBD1 or TRBD2 may be the D gene (5 bases each). This CDR3 is built from 16 residues. Germline V gene data show CDR1 as LNHDA and CDR2 as SQIVND (reference sequence). V lost 3 bases and J lost 7, with 19 bases in between.

This clonotype was picked up a small number of times. DNA of the CDR3: TGTGCCAGCAGACCAAGAGGACTAGCGGGAGTAATTGATACGCAGTATTTT. Amino acid sequence: CASRPRGLAGVIDTQYF. V usage is TRBV3-1 and J usage is TRBJ2-3; 13 nucleotides line up with TRBD2. The CDR3 is 17 amino acids. Germline CDR1 is LGHDT and CDR2 is YNNKEL (reference sequence). Trimming took 6 bases from V and 6 from J; bases not matched to a gene: 12.

This clonotype was recorded a few times. This sequence joins TRBV12-3 or TRBV12-4 and TRBJ2-3; 9 bases map to TRBD2. The CDR3 runs 16 residues. V lost 5 bases, J lost 4 bases, and 10 bases stayed unmatched. CDR3 amino acids: CASSRDSGSSPDTQYF. The CDR3, as DNA: TGTGCCAGCAGTCGAGATAGCGGGAGTTCCCCAGATACGCAGTATTTT.

The gene calls are TRBV24-1 and TRBJ1-5; 7 nucleotides agree with TRBD1. The CDR3 is 14 residues long. J was trimmed by 6 bases and V by 0 bases; bases with no gene match: 1. The germline gives CDR1 KGHDR, CDR2 SFDVKD. As DNA, the CDR3 is TGTGCCACCAGTGATTTGCCAGGGGGTCAGCCCCAGCATTTT. This sequence encodes CATSDLPGGQPQHF.

This chain joins TRBV29-1 and TRBJ1-3, with 10 bases lining up with TRBD1. CDR3 length equals 15 residues. The V gene end was trimmed by 2 bases and the J gene end by 4 bases; junction bases not matched to a gene: 5. Germline V gene lookup returns CDR1 SQVTM and CDR2 ANQGSEA. This CDR3 reads CSVEPGTGDGNTIYF. The CDR3 region has the DNA TGCAGCGTTGAACCCGGGACAGGGGACGGAAACACCATATATTTT. The entire variable domain, with the rest obtained from reference TRBV29-1 and TRBJ1-3, is as follows: SAVISQKPSRDICQRGTSLTIQCQVDSQVTMMFWYRQQPGQSLTLIATANQGSEATYESGFVIDKFPISRPNLTFSTLTVSNMSPEDSSIYLCSVEPGTGDGNTIYFGEGSWLTVV.